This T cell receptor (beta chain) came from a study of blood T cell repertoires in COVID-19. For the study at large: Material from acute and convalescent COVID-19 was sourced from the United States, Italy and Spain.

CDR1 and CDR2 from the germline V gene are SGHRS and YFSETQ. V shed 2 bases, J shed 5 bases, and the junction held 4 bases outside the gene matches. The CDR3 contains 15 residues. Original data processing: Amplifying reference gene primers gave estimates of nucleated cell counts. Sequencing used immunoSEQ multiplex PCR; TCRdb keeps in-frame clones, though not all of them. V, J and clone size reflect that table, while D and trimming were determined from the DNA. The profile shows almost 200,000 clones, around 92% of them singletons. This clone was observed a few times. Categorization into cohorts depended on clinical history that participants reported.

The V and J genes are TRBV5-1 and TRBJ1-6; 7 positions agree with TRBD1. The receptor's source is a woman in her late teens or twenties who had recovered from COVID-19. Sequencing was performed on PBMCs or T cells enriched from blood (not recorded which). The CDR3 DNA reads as TGCGCCAGCAGCTTTTCGGGGACAGATAATTCACCCCTCCACTTT. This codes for CASSFSGTDNSPLHF.